The rows below give T cell receptor beta chains drawn from one sample of a study of shared clonotypes between healthy human individuals. Profiling relied on immunoSEQ multiplex PCR, and the TCRdb table lists in-frame clones only, not all of them. This table has about 480,000 clones, around 79% appearing once. The sample was PBMCs. These receptors were taken from a woman in her thirties or forties in good health. Some clones in this sample may be carry-over from other donors' samples. The CDR3 runs from the conserved cysteine through the conserved F or W. The D gene is left open where the match is weak. Clone size appears in some rows only: once, few, many, or a class for an expanded clone.

J gene | D gene | V gene | clone size | CDR3 DNA | CDR3 protein
TRBJ1-4 | . | TRBV28 | . | TGTGCCAGCAGTAACGCTAACGGCGGTCTCACTAATGAAAAACTGTTTTTT | CASSNANGGLTNEKLFF
TRBJ2-7 | TRBD1 | TRBV7-6 | . | TGTGCCAGCAGCTTTCGGACAGGGATCCACGAGCAGTACTTC | CASSFRTGIHEQYF
TRBJ2-7 | TRBD1 | TRBV11-2 | . | TGTGCCAGCAGCCGAAGAACAGGGGAAGGCTACGAGCAGTACTTC | CASSRRTGEGYEQYF
TRBJ1-3 | TRBD1 | TRBV9 | . | TGTGCCAGCAGCGCCGACCTGGGACAGGGGGGTGGAAACACCATATATTTT | CASSADLGQGGGNTIYF
TRBJ1-2 | . | TRBV6-6 | . | TGTGCCAGCAGTCCAGACAGACTCTATGGCTACACCTTC | CASSPDRLYGYTF
TRBJ2-7 | . | TRBV19 | . | TGTGCCAGTAGCTCTCGCGCTACCTACGAGCAGTACTTC | CASSSRATYEQYF
TRBJ2-7 | TRBD2 | TRBV28 | . | TGTGCCAGCAGTTTTAGCACTAGCGGATCCTACGAGCAGTACTTC | CASSFSTSGSYEQYF
TRBJ2-3 | . | TRBV28 | . | TGTGCCAGCAGTCCAGGGACTTCAGTTACGCAGTATTTT | CASSPGTSVTQYF
TRBJ2-2 | TRBD2 | TRBV28 | once | TGTGCCAGCCTGGGGCTAGCGGGAGTCCTCGGGGAGCTGTTTTTT | CASLGLAGVLGELFF
TRBJ1-2 | . | TRBV10-2 | once | TGCGCCAGCAGTGAGGAGGAAGGGCGGGGCTACACCTTC | CASSEEEGRGYTF
TRBJ1-5 | . | TRBV6-1 | . | TGTGCCAGCAGTGAACAGGGTGAGCAGCCCCAGCATTTT | CASSEQGEQPQHF
TRBJ1-2 | . | TRBV30 | few | TGTGCCGCCGGGGGTAATGGCTACACCTTC | CAAGGNGYTF
TRBJ2-2 | TRBD1 | TRBV18 | . | TGTGCCAGCTCACCAGGGACAGGGAATACCGGGGAGCTGTTTTTT | CASSPGTGNTGELFF
TRBJ1-5 | TRBD1 | TRBV19 | . | TGTGCCAGTAGTATTGGGGCCGGGACAGGGAGTTATCAGCCCCAGCATTTT | CASSIGAGTGSYQPQHF
TRBJ2-3 | . | TRBV5-1 | . | TGCGCCAGCAGCTTAGGGGCCACAGATACGCAGTATTTT | CASSLGATDTQYF
TRBJ1-1 | . | TRBV28 | few | TGTGCCAGCAAGAGATTGTGGGATACTGAAGCTTTCTTT | CASKRLWDTEAFF
TRBJ2-3 | TRBD2 | TRBV7-9 | . | TGTGCCAGCAGCTTAGGGCGGACTAGCGGGAAAGATACGCAGTATTTT | CASSLGRTSGKDTQYF
TRBJ2-7 | TRBD2 | TRBV30 | . | TGTGCCTGGAGTAGAGAGACTAGCGGGAGCGGGCAGTACTTC | CAWSRETSGSGQYF
TRBJ1-1 | . | TRBV7-9 | . | TGTGCCAGCAGCTTAGGAGCTAACACTGAAGCTTTCTTT | CASSLGANTEAFF
TRBJ1-6 | TRBD1 | TRBV11-2 | . | TGTGCCAGCCAAAGACAGGGAGCCCCCTTGGGCTCCTATAATTCACCCCTCCACTTT | CASQRQGAPLGSYNSPLHF